These 25 T cell receptor beta chains originate from one sample sequenced in a study of type 1 and type 2 diabetes patients. Amplification started from genomic DNA. The TCR beta CDR3 region was amplified using 30 forward and 13 reverse primers. TCRdb recomputed calls from the multiplex PCR reads with MiXCR, one row per CDR3 protein. The sample has about 290,000 distinct CDR3 sequences, more than 40% seen once. Sequenced sample: peripheral blood mononuclear cells (PBMCs). Source of these receptors: a young man with type 2 diabetes.

The chain carries TRBV7-8 and TRBJ2-6, with a possible D match to TRBD1 (5 bases). Germline CDR1 is SGHVS and CDR2 is FQNEAQ. Trimming took 6 bases from V and 3 from J, leaving 18 bases between them. The CDR3 is 17 amino acids. The CDR3 DNA reads TGTGCCAGCAGTAAGCTGGTGGCAGGGTTTGGGGCCAACGTCCTGACTTTC. This codes for CASSKLVAGFGANVLTF.

This CDR3 is CAWSVINSRFGGYTF. The DNA for the CDR3 is TGTGCCTGGAGTGTAATTAATTCGAGGTTTGGGGGCTACACCTTC. V and J are TRBV30 and TRBJ1-2; D remains ambiguous. The V and J ends lost 0 bases and 8 bases respectively, with 19 bases between them. Germline-derived CDR1 and CDR2 are GTSNPN and SVGIG (reference sequence). The CDR3 contains 15 residues.

CDR3 DNA: TGTGCCGCATCCGACAGGGGCAACTCTGGAAACACCATATATTTT. Encoded protein: CAASDRGNSGNTIYF. The chain is built from TRBV19 and TRBJ1-3; 8 positions match TRBD1. The CDR3 spans 15 residues. Germline assignment: CDR1 LNHDA and CDR2 SQIVND (reference sequence). Trimming cost V 11 bases and J 0 bases; bases outside gene matches: 9.

This clonotype was detected a few times. The chain joins TRBV6-6 to TRBJ1-6, with 7 bases fitting TRBD1. With V trimmed by 5 bases and J by 10 bases, 8 bases remained unmatched. The germline gives CDR1 MNHNY, CDR2 SVGAGI (reference sequence). This CDR3 comprises 14 residues. CDR3 region: CASSRGQEVSPLHF. CDR3 sequence (DNA): TGTGCCAGCAGTAGAGGACAGGAGGTGTCACCCCTCCACTTT.

The chain links TRBV2 to TRBJ2-7; 10 bases map to TRBD1. The CDR3 runs 17 residues. J gave up 7 bases and V 3 bases, and 15 bases lay outside the gene matches. The V gene's germline CDR1 is SNHLY and CDR2 FYNNEI. CDR3 bases: TGTGCCAGCAGTGAGGGGGACAGGGGTTTATTTTTTCTGGAGCAGTACTTC. This encodes CASSEGDRGLFFLEQYF.

This clonotype appeared a single time. V and J are TRBV29-1 and TRBJ2-3; D is undetermined. CDR1 SQVTM and CDR2 ANQGSEA come from the germline V gene. This CDR3 is 12 amino acids long. The germline V and J ends were trimmed by 3 bases and 2 bases, with 6 bases remaining between them. The CDR3 DNA sequence: TGCAGCGTTGAGGAGTCCACAGATACGCAGTATTTT. Its translation: CSVEESTDTQYF.

The rearrangement joins TRBV29-1 to TRBJ1-4; 7 bases line up with TRBD1. CDR3 size: 14 residues. Germline V gives CDR1 SQVTM, CDR2 ANQGSEA. The ends lost 7 bases at V and 4 bases at J; junction bases unmatched: 9. The CDR3, as DNA: TGCAGCGCGGCTGTACAGGGGTTTAATGAAAAACTGTTTTTT. As protein: CSAAVQGFNEKLFF.

The chain has TRBV20-1 and TRBJ2-7, with D perhaps matching TRBD2 (6 bases). The CDR3 is 14 amino acids. Trimming took 6 bases from V and 7 from J, leaving 22 bases between them. From germline, CDR1 is DFQATT and CDR2 SNEGSKA (reference sequence). The CDR3 spells CSALTGTVSTEQYF. CDR3 coding DNA: TGCAGTGCCCTGACCGGGACTGTATCGACGGAGCAGTACTTC.

The J gene is TRBJ2-2, the V gene TRBV5-1; maybe TRBD2 (5 bases). Germline CDR1 is SGHRS and CDR2 is YFSETQ. This CDR3 has 11 amino acids. V was pared by 6 bases and J by 8 bases, with 8 bases between. The CDR3 DNA reads as TGCGCCAGCAACCGGGAAGGGGAGCTGTTTTTT. It yields the protein CASNREGELFF.

This sequence joins TRBV2 and TRBJ2-1; D is undetermined. Trimming stripped 6 bases from V and 5 bases from J, with 11 bases between. Germline values: CDR1 SNHLY, CDR2 FYNNEI. This CDR3 is 13 amino acids long. The CDR3 reads CASSPTGDNEQFF. The CDR3 DNA sequence: TGTGCCAGCAGCCCGACTGGAGACAATGAGCAGTTCTTC. Based on the CDR3 plus reference TRBV2 and TRBJ2-1, the full variable domain is EPEVTQTPSHQVTQMGQEVILRCVPISNHLYFYWYRQILGQKVEFLVSFYNNEISEKSEIFDDQFSVERPDGSNFTLKIRSTKLEDSAMYFCASSPTGDNEQFFGPGTRLTVL.

This chain connects TRBV10-3 to TRBJ1-1, with 9 bases fitting TRBD1. V was pared by 5 bases and J by 3 bases, with 16 bases of the junction left unmatched. Per the germline V gene, CDR1 is ENHRY and CDR2 is SYGVKD. The CDR3 has 18 amino acids. DNA of the CDR3: TGTGCCATCAGTCCATTGACAGGGGGAATCGGTTTGGACACTGAAGCTTTCTTT. Translating it yields CAISPLTGGIGLDTEAFF.

V and J are TRBV5-1 and TRBJ2-1; 11 nucleotides match TRBD2. This CDR3 is built from 16 residues. Germline V gene sequence: CDR1 SGHRS, CDR2 YFSETQ. The ends lost 0 bases at V and 6 bases at J; junction bases unmatched: 5. DNA for the CDR3: TGCGCCAGCAGCTTGGTAGCGGGAGGGCCGGGCAATGAGCAGTTCTTC. Amino acids: CASSLVAGGPGNEQFF.

To note about this clonotype: A much bigger clone sits one base away, suggesting this may be a read error. This CDR3 is missing its conserved last phenylalanine or tryptophan, likely due to a read error. This sequence joins TRBV2 and TRBJ1-1; D gene unclear. Germline V gene sequence: CDR1 SNHLY, CDR2 FYNNEI. V lost 8 bases to trimming and J lost 0 bases, with 13 bases between them. CDR3 length: 14 amino acids. CDR3 sequence: CASELVRMNTEAFL. CDR3 DNA sequence: TGTGCCAGCGAGTTGGTCAGAATGAACACTGAAGCTTTCCTT.

This clonotype has more than one count but fewer than ten. This rearrangement joins TRBV29-1 to TRBJ2-5, with 11 bases that match TRBD2. V gave up 6 bases and J gave up 5 bases; unmatched junction bases: 5. There are 13 residues in the CDR3. Germline-derived CDR1 and CDR2 are SQVTM and ANQGSEA. The CDR3 here is CSVLAGGLETQYF. In DNA, the CDR3 is TGCAGCGTCTTAGCGGGGGGGCTGGAGACCCAGTACTTC.

This chain links TRBV30 with TRBJ1-5; D is unclear. Looked up from germline, CDR1 is GTSNPN and CDR2 is SVGIG (reference sequence). The V end lost 2 bases, the J end lost 1 base, and 9 bases lay between the germline ends. This CDR3 is 14 amino acids long. This chain's CDR3 is CAWSTATSNQPQHF. The CDR3 bases are TGTGCCTGGAGTACAGCTACAAGCAATCAGCCCCAGCATTTT.

This clonotype was seen only once. No conserved phenylalanine or tryptophan is present at the end of the CDR3, so a read error is the likely explanation. The chain has TRBV6-5 and TRBJ2-2; D unclear. Trimming removed 6 bases from V and 4 bases from J, with 9 bases in between. The germline V gene has CDR1 MNHEY and CDR2 SVGAGI. The CDR3 is 13 amino acids. The CDR3 nucleotides are TGTGCCAGCAGGGGAACCCCCACCGGGGAGCTGTTTTCT. It translates to CASRGTPTGELFS.

The chain recombines TRBV7-3 with TRBJ2-7, with a possible D match to TRBD2 (7 bases). This CDR3 has 14 amino acids. CDR1 is SGHTA, CDR2 FQGTGA, per germline. The V gene lost 6 bases and the J gene lost 7 bases, with 19 bases spanning the gap. CDR3 amino acids: CASSSQTGAGEQYF. CDR3 coding DNA: TGTGCCAGCAGTTCCCAGACAGGAGCGGGGGAGCAGTACTTC.

A note on this clonotype: One end of the junction varies from germline; a read error may be responsible. In DNA form, the CDR3 reads TGTGCCAGCAGCTTCGAAAGCGAGGGTGAGCAGTTCTTC. Translating it yields CASSFESEGEQFF. This rearrangement joins TRBV5-1 to TRBJ2-7; D might be TRBD2 (5 bases). The end of the DNA fits TRBJ2-1 better, so the J call may be wrong. The length of the CDR3 is 13 residues. CDR1 is SGHRS and CDR2 is YFSETQ in the germline V gene.

V usage is TRBV27 and J usage is TRBJ2-1, with 10 bases lining up with TRBD2. Germline assignment: CDR1 MNHEY and CDR2 SMNVEV (reference sequence). This CDR3 is 17 amino acids long. The J segment lost 6 bases and the V segment lost 0 bases, leaving 8 bases of the junction unmatched. CDR3 nucleotides: TGTGCCAGCAGTTTATCGATCGTGCTAGCGGGGGTCAATGAGCAGTTCTTC. It translates to CASSLSIVLAGVNEQFF.

J is TRBJ1-6 and V is TRBV2, with D unresolved. The CDR3 contains 13 residues. Germline loops: CDR1 SNHLY, CDR2 FYNNEI. Trimming stripped 6 bases from V and 5 bases from J, with 8 bases between. In nucleotides, the CDR3 is TGTGCCAGCAGAGGAGGAAATAATTCACCCCTCCACTTT. Translating gives CASRGGNNSPLHF.

Points on this clonotype: A much larger clone is a single base away; this may be a read error. The chain is built from TRBV10-3 and TRBJ1-1, with a tentative D call TRBD1 (5 bases). Germline V gene data show CDR1 as ENHRY and CDR2 as SYGVKD. This CDR3 region has 14 residues. The CDR3: CAISERGDGTGAFF. As DNA, the CDR3 is TGTGCCATCAGTGAGAGAGGGGATGGGACTGGAGCTTTCTTT.

This chain joins TRBV27 and TRBJ2-7, with D tentatively TRBD1 (5 bases). The CDR3 extends over 14 amino acids. Germline CDR1 MNHEY, CDR2 SMNVEV (reference sequence). With 6 bases removed from V and 6 bases from J, the gap between germline ends came to 18 bases. CDR3 residues: CASSRRNQGGEQYF. CDR3 nucleotides: TGTGCCAGCAGCCGAAGGAACCAGGGCGGCGAGCAGTACTTC.

This clonotype has just a few counts. The chain combines TRBV19 with TRBJ1-4; D remains ambiguous. There are 14 residues in the CDR3. Germline V gene data show CDR1 as LNHDA and CDR2 as SQIVND (reference sequence). V was clipped by 8 bases and J by 0 bases, with 10 bases between them. As DNA, the CDR3 is TGTGCCAGTCGACGCTATGCAACTAATGAAAAACTGTTTTTT. Amino acid sequence: CASRRYATNEKLFF.

The rearrangement joins TRBV2 to TRBJ2-6; 8 bases match TRBD1. The CDR3 totals 16 residues. With V trimmed by 6 bases and J by 0 bases, 4 bases remained unmatched. CDR1 SNHLY and CDR2 FYNNEI come from the germline V gene. CDR3 sequence (DNA): TGTGCCAGCAGCCGGACAGGGCCCTCTGGGGCCAACGTCCTGACTTTC. Its protein product is CASSRTGPSGANVLTF. Full variable domain (remainder filled in from reference TRBV2 and TRBJ2-6): EPEVTQTPSHQVTQMGQEVILRCVPISNHLYFYWYRQILGQKVEFLVSFYNNEISEKSEIFDDQFSVERPDGSNFTLKIRSTKLEDSAMYFCASSRTGPSGANVLTFGAGSRLTVL.

The J gene is TRBJ2-6, the V gene TRBV12-3 or TRBV12-4, with 8 bases matching TRBD1. The CDR3 consists of 16 residues. Trimming took 8 bases from V and 0 from J; bases not matched to a gene: 6. The CDR3 spells CASGGQESSGANVLTF. CDR3 nucleotides: TGTGCCAGCGGGGGACAGGAATCCTCTGGGGCCAACGTCCTGACTTTC.